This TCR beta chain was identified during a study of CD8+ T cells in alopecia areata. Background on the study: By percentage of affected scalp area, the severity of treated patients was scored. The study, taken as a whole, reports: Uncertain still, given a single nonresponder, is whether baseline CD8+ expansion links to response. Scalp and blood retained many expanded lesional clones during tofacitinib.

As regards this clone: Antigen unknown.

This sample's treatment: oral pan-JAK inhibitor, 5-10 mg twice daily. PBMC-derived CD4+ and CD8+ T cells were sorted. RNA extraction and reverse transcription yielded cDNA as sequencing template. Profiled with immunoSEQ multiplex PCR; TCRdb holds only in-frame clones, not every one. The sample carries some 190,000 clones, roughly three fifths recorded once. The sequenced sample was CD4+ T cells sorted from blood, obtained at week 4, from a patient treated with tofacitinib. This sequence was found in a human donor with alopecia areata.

CDR3 residues: CAWGQGGPGEQFF. CDR3 DNA sequence: TGTGCCTGGGGGCAGGGAGGGCCTGGGGAGCAGTTCTTC. V gene TRBV30 combines with J gene TRBJ2-1; TRBD2 agrees at 7 bases. The CDR3 consists of 13 residues. Germline loops: CDR1 GTSNPN, CDR2 SVGIG (reference sequence). The junction had 11 bases not matched to a gene; V was cut back by 5 bases and J by 10 bases.